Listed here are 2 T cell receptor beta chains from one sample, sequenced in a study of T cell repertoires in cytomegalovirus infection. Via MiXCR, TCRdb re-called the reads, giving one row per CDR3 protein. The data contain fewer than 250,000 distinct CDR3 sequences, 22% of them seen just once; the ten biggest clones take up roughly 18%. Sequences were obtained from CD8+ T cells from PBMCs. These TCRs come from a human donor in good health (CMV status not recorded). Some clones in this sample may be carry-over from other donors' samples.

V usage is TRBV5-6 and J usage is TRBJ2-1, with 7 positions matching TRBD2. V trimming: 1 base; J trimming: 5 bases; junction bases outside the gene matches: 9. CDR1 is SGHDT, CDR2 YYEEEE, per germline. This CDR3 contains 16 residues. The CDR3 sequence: CASSLRGRGGDNEQFF. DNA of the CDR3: TGTGCCAGCAGCTTGAGAGGGAGGGGTGGGGACAATGAGCAGTTCTTC.

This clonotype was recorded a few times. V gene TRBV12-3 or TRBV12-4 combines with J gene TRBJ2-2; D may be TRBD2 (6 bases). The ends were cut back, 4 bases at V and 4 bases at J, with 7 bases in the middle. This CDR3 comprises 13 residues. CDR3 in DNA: TGTGCCAGCAGTTCGGGGGTCACCGGGGAGCTGTTTTTT. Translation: CASSSGVTGELFF.